This T cell receptor beta chain stems from a study of human T cells and chemical hapten exposure. Study context: Per-sample TCR yield variation was attributed mainly to small pooled library volume differences.

Each CDR3 protein gets one entry after TCRdb re-called the 5' RACE reads with MiXCR. This sample carries tens of thousands of distinct CDR3 sequences, 6% to 8.5% of them seen once, and the ten largest clones take about 2.1%. The CDR3 sequence is 15 residues long. V lost 4 bases to trimming and J lost 0 bases; unmatched junction nucleotides: 0. The V gene's germline CDR1 is LGHDT and CDR2 YNNKEL (reference sequence). Blood, whole and unfractionated, served as the source for total RNA extraction. This clonotype turned up a few times. The chain is built from TRBV3-1 and TRBJ2-2; 9 nucleotides match TRBD2. The source is a male donor in good health. The CDR3 reads CASSLAGANTGELFF. In nucleotides, the CDR3 is TGTGCCAGCAGCCTAGCGGGGGCGAACACCGGGGAGCTGTTTTTT.